One and the same sample provided the 14 T cell receptor beta chains below, sequenced in a study of T-cell memory formation after mild COVID-19. In TCRdb, the 5' RACE reads were re-called with MiXCR into one record per CDR3 protein. The sample records some 180,000 distinct CDR3 sequences, around 18% being singletons. Sequences were obtained from PBMCs or a T cell subset sorted from them (not recorded which). Receptors originate from a man between 18 and 29 years old who had mild COVID-19 (a few samples of this study predate the infection). Cell type and time point are not known.

This clonotype has at least ten counts. V gene TRBV15 combines with J gene TRBJ2-1; D is perhaps TRBD1 (6 bases). CDR1 LNHNV and CDR2 YYDKDF come from the germline V gene (reference sequence). Trimming left V 4 bases short and J 10 bases short, with 14 bases between. CDR3 size: 13 residues. Here the CDR3 DNA reads TGTGCCACCAGCACAGACAGGACCGGGGAGCAGTTCTTC. It specifies CATSTDRTGEQFF. Filled out from reference TRBV15 and TRBJ2-1, the complete variable domain reads DAMVIQNPRYQVTQFGKPVTLSCSQTLNHNVMYWYQQKSSQAPKLLFHYYDKDFNNEADTPDNFQSRRPNTSFCFLDIRSPGLGDTAMYLCATSTDRTGEQFFGPGTRLTVL.

This clonotype occurred a few times. The chain uses TRBV4-2 and TRBJ2-1, with TRBD2 matching 8 bases. Germline CDR1 reads LGHNA; CDR2 reads YNFKEQ. Losses at the gene ends were 6 bases for V and 4 bases for J; bases not matched to a gene: 5. The CDR3 has 14 amino acids. This CDR3 is CASSAGGRYNEQFF. CDR3 nucleotides: TGTGCCAGCAGTGCGGGGGGCCGGTACAATGAGCAGTTCTTC.

The chain uses TRBV6-5 and TRBJ1-2; D may be TRBD1 (6 bases). V was pared by 4 bases and J by 4 bases, with 13 bases between. CDR1 and CDR2 (germline): MNHEY, SVGAGI. This CDR3 comprises 14 residues. CDR3 in DNA: TGTGCCAGCAGTTTCGTGGGGGCATTCTATGGCTACACCTTC. Protein product: CASSFVGAFYGYTF.

The chain carries TRBV27 and TRBJ1-1; unclear D gene. The ends were cut back, 5 bases at V and 4 bases at J, with 11 bases in the middle. The CDR3 is made up of 13 amino acids. Germline V gives CDR1 MNHEY, CDR2 SMNVEV (reference sequence). The CDR3 region has the DNA TGTGCCAGCAGTCTGGGGTTGGGCACTGAAGCTTTCTTT. Translated, it gives CASSLGLGTEAFF.

The chain has TRBV5-1 and TRBJ2-3; possibly TRBD1 for D (6 bases). Germline CDR1 reads SGHRS; CDR2 reads YFSETQ. CDR3 size: 15 residues. V was cut by 5 bases and J by 2 bases, with 15 bases left in between. CDR3 sequence: CASSTGQLDTDTQYF. CDR3 nucleotides: TGCGCCAGCAGTACAGGACAGCTAGACACAGATACGCAGTATTTT.

This sequence joins TRBV10-3 and TRBJ2-5, with 9 bases fitting TRBD2. The CDR3 totals 15 residues. The J segment lost 1 base and the V segment lost 4 bases, leaving 4 bases of the junction unmatched. Germline V gene sequence: CDR1 ENHRY, CDR2 SYGVKD. The CDR3 loop is CAISGSAGGQETQYF. The CDR3 bases are TGTGCCATCAGTGGTTCAGCGGGGGGCCAAGAGACCCAGTACTTC.

This chain joins TRBV12-3 or TRBV12-4 and TRBJ1-3; D might be TRBD1 (5 bases). The CDR3 spans 15 residues. Deletions cut 8 bases from V and 0 bases from J, with 14 bases between. The CDR3 DNA reads as TGTGCCAGCTTCCCTGGGGCAAGCTCTGGAAACACCATATATTTT. Translation: CASFPGASSGNTIYF.

The chain has TRBV29-1 and TRBJ2-3, with D uncertain. Looked up from germline, CDR1 is SQVTM and CDR2 is ANQGSEA. Trimming pared 7 bases from V and 2 bases from J, leaving 16 bases between. The CDR3 has 14 amino acids. In DNA form, the CDR3 reads TGCAGCGCAGGACGGCTGTCTTTCACAGATACGCAGTATTTT. Translated, it gives CSAGRLSFTDTQYF.

This clonotype appeared a few times. This chain links TRBV12-3 or TRBV12-4 with TRBJ2-6, with D perhaps matching TRBD1 or TRBD2 (5 bases each). CDR3 size: 18 residues. The ends were cut back, 3 bases at V and 0 bases at J, with 15 bases in the middle. CDR3 DNA: TGTGCCAGCAGTTTGTGGGGCCGGGGCCTCTCTGGGGCCAACGTCCTGACTTTC. Residues: CASSLWGRGLSGANVLTF.

The chain has TRBV7-2 and TRBJ2-5, with TRBD2 matching 10 bases. This CDR3 has 15 amino acids. After removal of 6 bases from V and 4 bases from J, the junction contained 8 bases not matched to a gene. Germline CDR1 SGHTA, CDR2 FQGNSA. The CDR3 region has the DNA TGTGCCAGCAGGCCAGCGGGGGGGATGCGAGAGACCCAGTACTTC. It encodes CASRPAGGMRETQYF.

The V call is TRBV5-1, the J call TRBJ2-4; a possible D gene is TRBD1 (5 bases). The CDR3 is 14 amino acids. V lost 4 bases, J lost 4 bases, and 12 bases lay in between. In germline, CDR1 is SGHRS, CDR2 YFSETQ. The CDR3 DNA reads as TGCGCCAGCAGCACCCAGGGTACAAAAAACATTCAGTACTTC. Translation gives CASSTQGTKNIQYF.

This clonotype was observed a few times. Here the CDR3 reads CASTLTASTDTQYF. CDR3 nucleotides: TGTGCCAGCACACTCACGGCTAGCACAGATACGCAGTATTTT. The gene calls are TRBV12-3 or TRBV12-4 and TRBJ2-3; no reliable D call. V lost 7 bases to trimming and J lost 0 bases, with 11 bases between them. The CDR3 extends over 14 amino acids.

The chain uses TRBV5-1 and TRBJ2-3, with 8 positions matching TRBD2. This CDR3 comprises 16 residues. Trimming at V came to 3 bases and at J to 0 bases, leaving 6 bases not matched to a gene. Per germline, CDR1 SGHRS and CDR2 YFSETQ. The CDR3 loop is CASSSGLASSTDTQYF. Written as DNA, the CDR3 is TGCGCCAGCAGCTCCGGACTAGCCTCTAGCACAGATACGCAGTATTTT.

This clonotype was counted only a few times. The chain has TRBV5-4 and TRBJ2-1, with 7 bases matching TRBD2. Germline CDR1 and CDR2: SGHNT and YYREEE (reference sequence). The J segment lost 12 bases and the V segment lost 4 bases, leaving 7 bases of the junction unmatched. The CDR3 totals 12 residues. The CDR3: CASSRLAFRQFF. The CDR3, as DNA: TGTGCCAGCAGCAGACTAGCTTTCCGGCAGTTCTTC.